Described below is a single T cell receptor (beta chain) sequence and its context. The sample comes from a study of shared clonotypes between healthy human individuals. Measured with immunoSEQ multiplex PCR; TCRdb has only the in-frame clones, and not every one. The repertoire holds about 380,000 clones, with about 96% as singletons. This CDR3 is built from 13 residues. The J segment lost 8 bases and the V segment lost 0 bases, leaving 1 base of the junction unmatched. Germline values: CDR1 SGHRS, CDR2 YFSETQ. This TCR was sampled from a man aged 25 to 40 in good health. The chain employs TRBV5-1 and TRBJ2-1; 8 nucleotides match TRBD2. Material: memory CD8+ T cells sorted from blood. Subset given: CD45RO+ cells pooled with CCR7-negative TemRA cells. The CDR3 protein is CASSLGLAYEQFF. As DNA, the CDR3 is TGCGCCAGCAGCTTGGGACTAGCGTATGAGCAGTTCTTC.